The TCR beta chain under discussion was sequenced for a study of blood T cell repertoires in COVID-19. Overall study context: Nucleic acid was either cDNA or gDNA, and it came from T cells, B-cell-depleted T cells, or PBMCs.

The cohort comprised adults aged 18 to 89 years residing in 20 to 25 US areas. Allocation to cohorts depended on clinical history reported by the participants. Authors' processing steps: Amplification of reference gene primers provided the estimated nucleated cell counts. The repertoire was sequenced with immunoSEQ multiplex PCR; TCRdb's copy has only in-frame clones and lacks some. Clonal size and the V and J genes are those of that table, whereas D and trimming came from the DNA. The table includes roughly 200,000 clones, over 80% detected once. Source material: PBMCs or T cells enriched from blood (not recorded which). The sequence derives from a man younger than 30 with acute COVID-19.

CDR3 coding DNA: TGTGCCAGCAGCCAATCCCAAGTCCGAGGCTCTGGAAACACCATATATTTT. Residues: CASSQSQVRGSGNTIYF. The chain combines TRBV7-8 with TRBJ1-3; no definite D call. The CDR3 is 17 residues long. V was trimmed by 5 bases and J by 0 bases, leaving 17 bases between them. The germline V gene has CDR1 SGHVS and CDR2 FQNEAQ.